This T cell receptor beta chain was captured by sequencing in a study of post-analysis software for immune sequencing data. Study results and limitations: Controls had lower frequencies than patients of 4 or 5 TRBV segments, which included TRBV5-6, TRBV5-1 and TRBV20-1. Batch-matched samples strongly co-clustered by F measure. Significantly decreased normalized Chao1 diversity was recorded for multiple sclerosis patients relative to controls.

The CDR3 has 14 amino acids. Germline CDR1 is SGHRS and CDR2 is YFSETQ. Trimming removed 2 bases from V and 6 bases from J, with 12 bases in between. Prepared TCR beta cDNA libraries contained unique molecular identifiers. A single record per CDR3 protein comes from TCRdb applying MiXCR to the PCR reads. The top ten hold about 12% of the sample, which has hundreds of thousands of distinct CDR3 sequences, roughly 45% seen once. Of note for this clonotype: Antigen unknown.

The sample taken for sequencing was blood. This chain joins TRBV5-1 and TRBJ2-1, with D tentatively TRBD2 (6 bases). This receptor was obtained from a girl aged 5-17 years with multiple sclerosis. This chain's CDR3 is CASSFSGVGNEQFF. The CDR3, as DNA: TGCGCCAGCAGCTTTTCGGGAGTAGGCAATGAGCAGTTCTTC.